Each of the 17 T cell receptor beta chains below was sequenced from the same sample in a study of cytomegalovirus exposure and HLA in healthy donors. With 60 Vbeta and 13 Jbeta primers, the PCR was carried out. This table comes from immunoSEQ multiplex PCR, and its TCRdb copy is limited to in-frame clones, with some not included. Among some 150,000 clones listed, under 85% were seen once. Sequenced input: PBMCs. The source of these receptors is a woman in her 40s in good health and CMV-seropositive.

The count of this clone is one. Germline and junction disagree at one end, which may indicate a read error. The genes are TRBV7-2 and TRBJ1-1; 7 positions agree with TRBD1. The CDR3 is 15 amino acids. Germline V gene sequence: CDR1 SGHTA, CDR2 FQGNSA. The CDR3 here is CANSVSRQGITEAFF. The DNA of the CDR3 is TGTGCCAACAGCGTTAGTCGACAGGGAATTACTGAAGCTTTCTTT.

The rearrangement joins TRBV5-1 to TRBJ2-7; perhaps TRBD1 as D (5 bases). Germline loops: CDR1 SGHRS, CDR2 YFSETQ. V was cut by 0 bases and J by 0 bases, with 13 bases left in between. This CDR3 has 16 amino acids. CDR3 amino acids: CASSLDVLGASYEQYF. The CDR3 coding sequence is TGCGCCAGCAGCTTGGATGTGCTTGGGGCCTCCTACGAGCAGTACTTC.

This rearrangement joins TRBV27 to TRBJ2-1; 7 nucleotides align to TRBD1. With 7 bases clipped from V and 7 bases from J, the junction kept 13 bases outside the gene matches. This CDR3 has 15 amino acids. The V gene's germline CDR1 is MNHEY and CDR2 SMNVEV (reference sequence). In DNA form, the CDR3 reads TGTGCCAGCAAGACCAACAGGGGATATGGGAATGAGCAGTTCTTC. Amino acids: CASKTNRGYGNEQFF.

This clone was recorded a few times. The chain carries TRBV4-1 and TRBJ2-5, with D uncertain. Trimming pared 2 bases from V and 4 bases from J, leaving 11 bases between. Germline V gene sequence: CDR1 MGHRA, CDR2 YSYEKL. CDR3 length equals 14 residues. The DNA for the CDR3 is TGCGCCAGCAGCCAACCGTGGCGACTAGAGACCCAGTACTTC. Translating gives CASSQPWRLETQYF.

V gene TRBV6-5 combines with J gene TRBJ2-1, with D perhaps TRBD1 (6 bases). This CDR3 spans 11 amino acids. Germline CDR1 is MNHEY and CDR2 is SVGAGI. The germline V and J ends were trimmed by 2 bases and 10 bases, with 6 bases remaining between them. Here the CDR3 DNA reads TGTGCCAGCAGTTACACAGGGGAGCAGTTCTTC. Its protein is CASSYTGEQFF.

V is TRBV7-9 and J is TRBJ2-1; D is ambiguous. Germline V CDR1 and CDR2: SEHNR, FQNEAQ (reference sequence). Trimming pared 1 base from V and 5 bases from J, leaving 9 bases between. The length of the CDR3 is 14 residues. In nucleotides, the CDR3 is TGTGCCAGCAGCTTAGGAGGCCCCAACAATGAGCAGTTCTTC. Translated: CASSLGGPNNEQFF.

This sequence joins TRBV7-3 and TRBJ2-1, with D perhaps TRBD1 (5 bases). The CDR3 extends over 14 amino acids. V lost 1 base, J lost 7 bases, and 11 bases lay in between. CDR1 SGHTA and CDR2 FQGTGA come from the germline V gene. CDR3 region: CASSLNDSPNEQFF. In DNA, the CDR3 is TGTGCCAGCAGCTTAAATGACAGTCCGAATGAGCAGTTCTTC.

The chain couples TRBV5-4 to TRBJ2-7; D is possibly TRBD2 (5 bases). The CDR3 runs to 14 residues. CDR1 and CDR2 from the germline V gene are SGHNT and YYREEE (reference sequence). The V and J ends lost 1 base and 6 bases respectively, with 14 bases between them. CDR3 in amino acids: CASSLRTLDTEQYF. CDR3 DNA sequence: TGTGCCAGCAGCTTGCGGACTCTCGACACCGAGCAGTACTTC.

In this sample, this clone turned up a few times. The rearrangement uses TRBV6-5 and TRBJ1-1; no firm D call. Deletions cut 0 bases from V and 0 bases from J, with 8 bases between. The CDR3 runs 15 residues. The V gene's germline CDR1 is MNHEY and CDR2 SVGAGI. CDR3 bases: TGTGCCAGCAGTTACTCAGAGTACTTGAACACTGAAGCTTTCTTT. Its translation is CASSYSEYLNTEAFF.

This rearrangement joins TRBV28 to TRBJ1-6; tentatively, D is TRBD1 (6 bases). Per the germline V gene, CDR1 is MDHEN and CDR2 is SYDVKM. The CDR3 is made up of 13 amino acids. The V end was cut by 5 bases, the J end by 8 bases, with 10 bases between. This CDR3 reads CASSAYRDSPLHF. CDR3 sequence (DNA): TGTGCCAGCAGTGCCTACAGGGATTCACCCCTCCACTTT.

This sequence joins TRBV29-1 and TRBJ2-7; the D gene is possibly TRBD1 (5 bases). Germline CDR1 is SQVTM and CDR2 is ANQGSEA. The V and J ends lost 0 bases and 3 bases respectively, with 9 bases between them. The CDR3 contains 13 residues. In DNA, the CDR3 is TGCAGCGTTGAAGACAGGGTTGTCTACGAGCAGTACTTC. Protein: CSVEDRVVYEQYF.

The CDR3 sequence is CASSRERGHQETQYF. CDR3 nucleotide sequence: TGTGCCAGCTCTCGTGAGAGGGGGCACCAAGAGACCCAGTACTTC. The chain joins TRBV18 to TRBJ2-5, with TRBD1 matching over 7 bases. This CDR3 is 15 amino acids long. Germline trimming cut 6 bases from V and 0 bases from J; bases unmatched to any gene: 7. CDR1 is KGHSH and CDR2 is LQKENI in the germline V gene.

This sequence joins TRBV11-2 and TRBJ1-1, with D possibly being TRBD1 (5 bases). The germline V gene encodes CDR1 SGHAT and CDR2 FQNNGV. The V end was cut by 5 bases, the J end by 0 bases, with 7 bases between. The length of the CDR3 is 13 residues. The CDR3 DNA is TGTGCCAGCAGCCTACAGGTGAACACTGAAGCTTTCTTT. It codes for CASSLQVNTEAFF.

J is TRBJ1-1 and V is TRBV2; D is perhaps TRBD1 (6 bases). Trimming left V 6 bases short and J 0 bases short, with 14 bases between. This CDR3 region has 15 residues. Germline values: CDR1 SNHLY, CDR2 FYNNEI. The CDR3: CASRDRTVMNTEAFF. As DNA, the CDR3 is TGTGCCAGCAGGGACCGGACAGTTATGAACACTGAAGCTTTCTTT.

This sequence joins TRBV27 and TRBJ1-6; TRBD1 might be the D (5 bases). V dropped 6 bases and J dropped 6 bases, with 15 bases sitting between them. The CDR3 covers 15 residues. Germline CDR1 MNHEY, CDR2 SMNVEV (reference sequence). The DNA of the CDR3 is TGTGCCAGCAGATCGGGGGGAGGCGGTAATTCACCCCTCCACTTT. Its protein product is CASRSGGGGNSPLHF.

The chain employs TRBV27 and TRBJ2-3; possibly TRBD2 for D (6 bases). This CDR3 has 14 amino acids. V was cut by 5 bases and J by 0 bases, with 9 bases left in between. The V gene's germline CDR1 is MNHEY and CDR2 SMNVEV (reference sequence). CDR3 region: CASSPGLSTDTQYF. The CDR3 coding sequence is TGTGCCAGCAGTCCCGGACTAAGCACAGATACGCAGTATTTT.

The J gene is TRBJ2-4, the V gene TRBV27; 7 bases are shared with TRBD1. The ends lost 3 bases at V and 9 bases at J; junction bases unmatched: 11. This CDR3 contains 15 residues. Germline CDR1 and CDR2: MNHEY and SMNVEV (reference sequence). CDR3 loop: CASSFGTATGGIQYF. DNA for the CDR3: TGTGCCAGCAGTTTCGGGACAGCCACCGGCGGCATTCAGTACTTC.